Listed here are 2 T cell receptor beta chains from one sample, sequenced in a study of blood T cell repertoires in COVID-19. Some clones are missing from TCRdb's copy, which holds only in-frame ones; the method was immunoSEQ multiplex PCR. Of some 100,000 clones listed, more than 85% are singletons. Specimen: peripheral blood. These receptors came from a young man in a cohort sampled during active COVID-19.

This chain connects TRBV19 to TRBJ2-6; possibly TRBD1 for D (6 bases). The CDR3 runs to 17 residues. CDR1 is LNHDA, CDR2 SQIVND, per germline (reference sequence). Trimming pared 3 bases from V and 0 bases from J, leaving 12 bases between. CDR3 nucleotides: TGTGCCAGTAGTATCCCGGGACACCCCTCTGGGGCCAACGTCCTGACTTTC. Its translation is CASSIPGHPSGANVLTF.

As for this clone: Other DNA sequences in the sample encode the same CDR3. This rearrangement joins TRBV4-1 to TRBJ2-3, with 7 bases that match TRBD1. V was clipped by 4 bases and J by 1 base; unmatched bases: 5. CDR3 size: 15 residues. Germline V CDR1 and CDR2: MGHRA, YSYEKL. The CDR3 loop is CASSRSGQGTDTQYF. DNA for the CDR3: TGCGCCAGCAGCCGGTCAGGACAGGGCACAGATACGCAGTATTTT.